This TCR beta chain was identified in a study of blood T cell repertoires in COVID-19. Background on the study: Acute and convalescent COVID-19 specimens originated in the United States, Italy and Spain.

The V end lost 6 bases, the J end lost 1 base, and 6 bases lay between the germline ends. Germline V lookup: CDR1 SNHLY, CDR2 FYNNEI. The CDR3 is 12 residues long. Clones were read by immunoSEQ multiplex PCR, and TCRdb kept only the in-frame ones, dropping some. The sample consists of more than 200,000 clones, roughly 80% of them appearing once. As concerns this clone: Other nucleotide sequences in the sample specify the same CDR3.

The chain has TRBV2 and TRBJ1-1; weak D call: TRBD1 (5 bases). This receptor was identified in a woman aged 40 to 49 with active or convalescent COVID-19. Sequenced material: peripheral blood. The DNA for the CDR3 is TGTGCCAGCAGAGGACAGAACACTGAAGCTTTCTTT. As protein: CASRGQNTEAFF.